What follows are 20 T cell receptor beta chains derived from one specimen sequenced in a study of blood T cells in healthy people across ages. A second PCR, run for about 7 to 11 cycles, used a sample-barcoded 5' primer plus a J-beta primer mix. Each CDR3 protein gets one entry after TCRdb re-called the 5' RACE reads with MiXCR. The data show around 1,000,000 distinct CDR3 sequences, with approximately 25% seen just once and around 0.75% held by the top ten. These data were likewise used in another study, on T cells of mothers and their children.

Sequencing input: blood. These receptors originate from a girl aged 2 to 9 in good health.

This clonotype came up a few times. The rearrangement uses TRBV20-1 and TRBJ2-5, with 10 bases fitting TRBD2. The end of the DNA aligns better with TRBJ2-7, so the J call may be wrong. This CDR3 has 14 amino acids. Germline V gene sequence: CDR1 DFQATT, CDR2 SNEGSKA (reference sequence). The CDR3 DNA reads as TGCAGTGCTAGTACTAGCGGGGTCTCCTACGAGCAGTACTTC. Its protein product is CSASTSGVSYEQYF.

The V call is TRBV29-1, the J call TRBJ1-2; 7 nucleotides match TRBD1. Trimming removed 4 bases from V and 3 bases from J; junction bases left unmatched: 2. The germline V gene encodes CDR1 SQVTM and CDR2 ANQGSEA. CDR3 size: 12 residues. The CDR3 DNA is TGCAGCGTTGTAGGGACAGACTATGGCTACACCTTC. This codes for CSVVGTDYGYTF.

This clonotype appeared a few times. This rearrangement joins TRBV3-1 to TRBJ2-2, with TRBD2 matching 11 bases. V shed 4 bases and J 5 bases; nucleotides not matched to a gene: 6. CDR1 LGHDT and CDR2 YNNKEL come from the germline V gene (reference sequence). The CDR3 has 16 residues. CDR3 coding DNA: TGTGCCAGCAGCCCCGGACTAGCGGGTAGAACCGGGGAGCTGTTTTTT. Its protein product is CASSPGLAGRTGELFF.

This clonotype was seen a handful of times. With a much larger clone just one base away, this may be a read error. V is TRBV11-1 and J is TRBJ2-1; 9 bases map to TRBD1. Germline loops: CDR1 SGHAT, CDR2 FQDESV (reference sequence). The CDR3 is made up of 15 amino acids. The CDR3 nucleotides read TGTGCCGGCAGCTTGGGACAGGGTCCACAGAATGAGCAGTTCTTC. Protein: CAGSLGQGPQNEQFF.

V and J are TRBV5-4 and TRBJ2-5; 9 bases align to TRBD1. The J call may not be correct, given that the DNA end is closer to TRBJ2-7. CDR3 length: 15 amino acids. From germline, CDR1 is SGHNT and CDR2 YYREEE (reference sequence). The CDR3 sequence is CASSGGTGPLYEQYF. DNA of the CDR3: TGTGCCAGCAGCGGTGGGACAGGGCCCCTCTACGAGCAGTACTTC.

The rearrangement uses TRBV20-1 and TRBJ2-1, with 8 bases aligning to TRBD1. Germline V CDR1 and CDR2: DFQATT, SNEGSKA (reference sequence). CDR3 length: 14 amino acids. With 6 bases clipped from V and 4 bases from J, the junction kept 8 bases outside the gene matches. CDR3: CSAPTGVDYNEQFF. CDR3 DNA: TGCAGTGCGCCGACAGGGGTGGATTACAATGAGCAGTTCTTC.

The chain combines TRBV9 with TRBJ2-1, with unresolved D. Trimming took 1 base from V and 5 from J, leaving 16 bases between them. The CDR3 extends over 16 amino acids. CDR1 and CDR2 from the germline V gene are SGDLS and YYNGEE. CDR3 loop: CASSVSGLTDHNEQFF. For the CDR3, the DNA is TGTGCCAGCAGCGTATCAGGCCTCACCGATCACAATGAGCAGTTCTTC.

The chain links TRBV6-6 to TRBJ2-4; 11 nucleotides agree with TRBD2. In germline, CDR1 is MNHNY, CDR2 SVGAGI (reference sequence). The V and J ends lost 5 bases and 8 bases, in that order; junction bases with no gene match: 8. This CDR3 spans 15 amino acids. For the CDR3, the DNA is TGTGCCAGCAGTCTACTAGCGGGAGTTGTGGACATTCAGTACTTC. Its protein is CASSLLAGVVDIQYF.

The rearrangement joins TRBV2 to TRBJ2-7, with D uncertain. V dropped 2 bases and J dropped 6 bases, with 8 bases sitting between them. Germline V CDR1 and CDR2: SNHLY, FYNNEI. CDR3 length: 12 amino acids. The CDR3 here is CASSEMGSEQYF. The CDR3 region has the DNA TGTGCCAGCAGTGAAATGGGGTCCGAGCAGTACTTC.

This clonotype was seen only a few times. The V gene is TRBV7-2, the J gene TRBJ2-7; D gene uncertain. CDR1 and CDR2 from the germline V gene are SGHTA and FQGNSA. The length of the CDR3 is 13 residues. Trimming left V 7 bases short and J 4 bases short, with 14 bases between. CDR3 amino acids: CASIGYGSYEQYF. DNA for the CDR3: TGTGCCAGCATCGGCTATGGGTCGTACGAGCAGTACTTC.

The V call is TRBV29-1, the J call TRBJ2-5; D ambiguous. Germline CDR1 and CDR2: SQVTM and ANQGSEA. With 4 bases removed from V and 5 bases from J, the gap between germline ends came to 14 bases. This CDR3 has 13 residues. The CDR3 bases are TGCAGCGTTGCCGATGTGCGGCGCGAGACCCAGTACTTC. Protein: CSVADVRRETQYF.

The sample holds a few counts of this clonotype. The gene calls are TRBV24-1 and TRBJ1-4; no clear D. CDR1 KGHDR and CDR2 SFDVKD come from the germline V gene. This CDR3 spans 12 amino acids. V was cut by 4 bases and J by 5 bases, with 4 bases left in between. The CDR3 here is CATSDGNEKLFF. DNA of the CDR3: TGTGCCACCAGTGACGGGAATGAAAAACTGTTTTTT.

This clonotype appeared a few times. The chain couples TRBV29-1 to TRBJ2-5; TRBD1 agrees at 8 bases. The CDR3 length is 13 residues. CDR1 and CDR2 from the germline V gene are SQVTM and ANQGSEA. V lost 6 bases to trimming and J lost 5 bases; unmatched junction nucleotides: 8. CDR3 bases: TGCAGCGTCGCATGGACAGGGCGGGAGACCCAGTACTTC. Amino acids: CSVAWTGRETQYF.

J is TRBJ2-5 and V is TRBV29-1, with 10 bases fitting TRBD1. There are 13 residues in the CDR3. Losses at the gene ends were 8 bases for V and 6 bases for J; bases not matched to a gene: 9. The germline V gene encodes CDR1 SQVTM and CDR2 ANQGSEA. In DNA, the CDR3 is TGCAGCTCGGGACAGGGGATGTTGCAGACCCAGTACTTC. Translation: CSSGQGMLQTQYF.

This clonotype was detected a few times. The chain uses TRBV27 and TRBJ1-4; D uncertain. Trimming took off 8 bases at V and 5 bases at J, with 12 bases between the two ends. This CDR3 region has 13 residues. Per the germline V gene, CDR1 is MNHEY and CDR2 is SMNVEV (reference sequence). The CDR3 loop reads CASGARENEKLFF. DNA for the CDR3: TGTGCCAGCGGAGCCAGAGAGAATGAAAAACTGTTTTTT.

This clonotype showed up just a few times. The chain links TRBV3-1 to TRBJ2-7, with D possibly being TRBD1 or TRBD2 (6 bases each). The CDR3 totals 12 residues. Looked up from germline, CDR1 is LGHDT and CDR2 is YNNKEL (reference sequence). The ends were cut back, 3 bases at V and 6 bases at J, with 9 bases in the middle. The CDR3 bases are TGTGCCAGCAGCCAGGGGGGCCTCGAGCAGTACTTC. The encoded protein is CASSQGGLEQYF.

This clonotype has only a few counts. The V gene is TRBV20-1, the J gene TRBJ2-5; possible D gene TRBD2, 5 bases. Germline-derived CDR1 and CDR2 are DFQATT and SNEGSKA (reference sequence). V dropped 1 base and J dropped 2 bases, with 11 bases sitting between them. The CDR3 consists of 14 residues. The CDR3 sequence: CSARVLSGQETQYF. CDR3 sequence (DNA): TGCAGTGCTAGAGTGTTGAGCGGACAAGAGACCCAGTACTTC.

The chain couples TRBV5-1 to TRBJ2-3; 10 nucleotides match TRBD2. The trim removed 0 bases at V and 3 bases at J, leaving 7 bases unmatched. Germline CDR1 and CDR2: SGHRS and YFSETQ. This CDR3 comprises 17 residues. As DNA, the CDR3 is TGCGCCAGCAGCTTGGGGATAACTAGCGGGGTAACAGATACGCAGTATTTT. Amino acids: CASSLGITSGVTDTQYF.

In this sample, this clonotype turned up a few times. The chain recombines TRBV7-2 with TRBJ2-1; 8 bases align to TRBD1. J gave up 0 bases and V 6 bases, and 7 bases lay outside the gene matches. The CDR3 is 16 residues long. Germline V lookup: CDR1 SGHTA, CDR2 FQGNSA. The CDR3 is CASSLRDRFSYNEQFF. CDR3 nucleotides: TGTGCCAGCAGTTTACGGGACAGGTTCTCCTACAATGAGCAGTTCTTC.

This clonotype was seen only a few times. This rearrangement joins TRBV5-1 to TRBJ1-1, with D uncertain. Germline assignment: CDR1 SGHRS and CDR2 YFSETQ. V gave up 5 bases and J gave up 3 bases, with 17 bases separating them. The CDR3 is made up of 15 amino acids. CDR3 in DNA: TGCGCCAGCAGTTACAGAGGGCTACTCGACACTGAAGCTTTCTTT. Its translation: CASSYRGLLDTEAFF.